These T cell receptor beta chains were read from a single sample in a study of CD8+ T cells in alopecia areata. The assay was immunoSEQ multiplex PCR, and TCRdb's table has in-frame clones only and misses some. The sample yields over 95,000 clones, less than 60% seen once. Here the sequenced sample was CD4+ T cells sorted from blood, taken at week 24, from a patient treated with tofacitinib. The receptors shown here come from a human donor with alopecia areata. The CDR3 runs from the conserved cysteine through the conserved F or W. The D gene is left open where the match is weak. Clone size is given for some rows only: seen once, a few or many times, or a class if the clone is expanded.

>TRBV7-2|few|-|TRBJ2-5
TGTGCCAGCAGCTTCAATAGGGTTACCGAGACCCAGTACTTC
CASSFNRVTETQYF
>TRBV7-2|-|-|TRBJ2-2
TGTGCCAGCAGCTTAGGAGGGGCGAACACCGGGGAGCTGTTTTTT
CASSLGGANTGELFF
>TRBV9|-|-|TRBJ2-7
TGTGCCAGCAGCGTAGCGGCGGGTTTGTCCTACGAGCAGTACTTC
CASSVAAGLSYEQYF
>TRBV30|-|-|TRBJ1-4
TGTGCCTGGAACCGGGGGGAAAAACTGTTTTTT
CAWNRGEKLFF
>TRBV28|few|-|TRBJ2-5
TGTGCCAGCAGCCGTACCCGGGGCGAAAAGACCCAGTACTTC
CASSRTRGEKTQYF
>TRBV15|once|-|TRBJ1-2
TGTGCCACCAGTGAAGGTGGCGGGGGCTACACCTTC
CATSEGGGGYTF
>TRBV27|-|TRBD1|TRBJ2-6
TGTGCCAGCTCGGACAGGTTTAGCTCTGGGGCCAACGTCCTGACTTTC
CASSDRFSSGANVLTF
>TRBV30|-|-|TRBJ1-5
TGTGCCTGGAAGGGGGGCCCGGGTCAGCCCCAGCATTTT
CAWKGGPGQPQHF
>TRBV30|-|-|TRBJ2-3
TGTGCCTGGAGTGTAACCAGCGCGATAGATACGCAGTATTTT
CAWSVTSAIDTQYF
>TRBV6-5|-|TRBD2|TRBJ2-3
TGTGCCAGCAGTTACTCGGCGGGGGGCACAGATACGCAGTATTTT
CASSYSAGGTDTQYF
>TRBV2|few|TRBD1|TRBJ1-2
TGTGCCAGCGGGACAGGGGGCGTCTATGGCTACACCTTC
CASGTGGVYGYTF
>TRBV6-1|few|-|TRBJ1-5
TGTGCCAGCAGTCCCTCGGGGAGCAATCAGCCCCAGCATTTT
CASSPSGSNQPQHF
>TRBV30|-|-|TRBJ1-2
TGTGCCTGGAGTCCCGGGACTAACTATGGCTACACCTTC
CAWSPGTNYGYTF
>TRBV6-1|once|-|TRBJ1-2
TGTGCCAGCAGTGAAAGTCCGGGGGGCGTAGGCTACACCTTC
CASSESPGGVGYTF
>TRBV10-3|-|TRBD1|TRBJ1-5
TGTGCCATCAGCTCAGACAGGGGCAATCAGCCCCAGCATTTT
CAISSDRGNQPQHF
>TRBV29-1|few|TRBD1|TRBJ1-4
TGCAGCGTCAGAGAAACAGGGGGGCTAGGTGAAAAACTGTTTTTT
CSVRETGGLGEKLFF
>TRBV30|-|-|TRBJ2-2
TGTGCCTGGAACCCAGCCGGGGAGCTGTTTTTT
CAWNPAGELFF